This record concerns one TCR beta chain sequence. Its target is unknown. TCRdb recomputed calls from the 5' RACE reads with MiXCR, one row per CDR3 protein. The data show hundreds of thousands of distinct CDR3 sequences, around 21% seen once. This entry comes from a study of identical twins. The CDR3 sequence is 17 residues long. Germline V gene data show CDR1 as DFQATT and CDR2 as SNEGSKA (reference sequence). With 5 bases clipped from V and 3 bases from J, the junction kept 18 bases outside the gene matches. Study-wide results and limits: Where out-of-frame alpha sequences were twin-shared, they showed excess low generation probability.

This sample also appeared in a second study, on T cells expressing NK-cell markers. That report notes: There were seven HCMV-seropositive donors and one seronegative donor among the eight sequenced. Certain NKG2C+ T cell clones were expanded, and their HCMV specificity remained unclear.

Sequencing was carried out using PBMCs. This receptor was obtained from a woman aged 18-35 years in good health. J is TRBJ2-5 and V is TRBV20-1; the match to TRBD1 covers 7 bases. The CDR3 loop reads CSASGFRTGRREETQYF. The CDR3 region has the DNA TGCAGTGCTTCGGGTTTTAGGACAGGCAGGCGTGAAGAGACCCAGTACTTC.